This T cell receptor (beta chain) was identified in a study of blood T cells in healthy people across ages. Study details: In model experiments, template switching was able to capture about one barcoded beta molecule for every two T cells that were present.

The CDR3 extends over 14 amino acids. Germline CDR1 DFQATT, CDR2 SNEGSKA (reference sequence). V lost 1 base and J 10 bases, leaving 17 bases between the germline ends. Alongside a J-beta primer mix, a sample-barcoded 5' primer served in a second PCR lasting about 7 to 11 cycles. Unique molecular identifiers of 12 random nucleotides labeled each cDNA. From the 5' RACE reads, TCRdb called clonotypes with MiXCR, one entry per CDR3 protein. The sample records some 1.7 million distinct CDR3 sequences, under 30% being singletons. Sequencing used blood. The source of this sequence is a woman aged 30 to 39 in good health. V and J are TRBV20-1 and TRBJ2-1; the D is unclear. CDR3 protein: CSARAPGSHREQFF. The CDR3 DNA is TGCAGTGCTAGAGCCCCTGGCTCCCATCGGGAGCAGTTCTTC.